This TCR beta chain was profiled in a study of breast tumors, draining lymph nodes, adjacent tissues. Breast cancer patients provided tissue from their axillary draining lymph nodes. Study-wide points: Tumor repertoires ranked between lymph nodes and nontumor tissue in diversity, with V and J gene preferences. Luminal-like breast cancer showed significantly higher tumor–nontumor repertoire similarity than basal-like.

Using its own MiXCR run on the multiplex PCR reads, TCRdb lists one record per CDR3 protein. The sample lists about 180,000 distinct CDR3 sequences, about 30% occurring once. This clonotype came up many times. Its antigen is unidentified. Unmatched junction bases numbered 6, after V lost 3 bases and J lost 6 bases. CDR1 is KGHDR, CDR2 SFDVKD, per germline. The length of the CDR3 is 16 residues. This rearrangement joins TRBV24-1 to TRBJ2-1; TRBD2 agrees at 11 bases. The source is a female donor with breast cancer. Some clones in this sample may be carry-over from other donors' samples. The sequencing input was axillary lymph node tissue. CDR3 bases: TGTGCCACCAGTGATCGAACTAGCGGGAGATCCAATGAGCAGTTCTTC. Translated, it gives CATSDRTSGRSNEQFF.